A single sample gave rise to the 6 T cell receptor beta chains below, sequenced in a study of patients and donors after allogeneic stem cell transplantation. TCRdb reprocessed the RT-PCR reads with MiXCR, giving one entry per CDR3 protein. This sample has about a million distinct CDR3 sequences, with 18% found just once. Sequenced material: blood, either unsorted or a sorted T cell fraction (not recorded which). Receptors originate from a human donor who was either an allogeneic HSCT recipient or a stem cell or donor lymphocyte infusion donor (not recorded which). It is not recorded whose cells these are; they may come from a transplant donor.

Many counts were recorded for this clonotype. V usage is TRBV29-1 and J usage is TRBJ1-2; 7 nucleotides match TRBD1. The CDR3 runs 12 residues. Germline CDR1 SQVTM, CDR2 ANQGSEA. Unmatched junction bases numbered 4, after V lost 5 bases and J lost 4 bases. The CDR3 loop reads CSVPDRVYGYTF. The CDR3 DNA reads TGCAGCGTTCCTGACAGGGTCTATGGCTACACCTTC.

This rearrangement joins TRBV19 to TRBJ1-2; D is perhaps TRBD1 (6 bases). The CDR3 consists of 15 residues. From germline, CDR1 is LNHDA and CDR2 SQIVND (reference sequence). Trimming took off 8 bases at V and 4 bases at J, with 20 bases between the two ends. The CDR3 sequence: CASLHPLGGGYGYTF. CDR3 coding DNA: TGTGCCAGTCTCCACCCTCTGGGGGGCGGCTATGGCTACACCTTC.

This chain uses TRBV5-1 with TRBJ1-6; a weak D match, TRBD1 (5 bases). The CDR3 length is 17 residues. Trimming left V 0 bases short and J 0 bases short, with 10 bases between. The germline V gene has CDR1 SGHRS and CDR2 YFSETQ. The CDR3 spells CASSLAPGGSYNSPLHF. CDR3 sequence (DNA): TGCGCCAGCAGCTTGGCCCCGGGGGGCTCCTATAATTCACCCCTCCACTTT.

The V and J genes are TRBV4-2 and TRBJ1-5; D is unclear. The germline CDR1 and CDR2 sequences are LGHNA and YNFKEQ. Between the trimmed V and J ends, which lost 1 base and 4 bases, there was a span of 8 bases. There are 14 residues in the CDR3. The chain's CDR3 is CASSQVSGNQPQHF. The CDR3 DNA follows: TGTGCCAGCAGCCAAGTGTCGGGGAATCAGCCCCAGCATTTT.

The chain recombines TRBV7-9 with TRBJ1-2; possibly TRBD1 for D (5 bases). Germline CDR1 reads SEHNR; CDR2 reads FQNEAQ (reference sequence). This CDR3 is built from 13 residues. The V and J ends lost 5 bases and 8 bases respectively, with 15 bases between them. CDR3 coding DNA: TGTGCCAGCAGCCTGACAGCTTACGAAGGCTACACCTTC. This translates into CASSLTAYEGYTF. Combining the CDR3 with reference TRBV7-9 and TRBJ1-2 gives the whole variable domain DTGVSQNPRHKITKRGQNVTFRCDPISEHNRLYWYRQTLGQGPEFLTYFQNEAQLEKSRLLSDRFSAERPKGSFSTLEIQRTEQGDSAMYLCASSLTAYEGYTFGSGTRLTVV.

The chain joins TRBV7-9 to TRBJ1-2, with D possibly being TRBD1 (5 bases). Per the germline V gene, CDR1 is SEHNR and CDR2 is FQNEAQ (reference sequence). CDR3 length: 14 amino acids. V was pared by 0 bases and J by 5 bases, with 10 bases between. The CDR3 loop is CASSLAGREYGYTF. The DNA of the CDR3 is TGTGCCAGCAGCTTAGCCGGCAGGGAGTATGGCTACACCTTC.